This passage covers 2 T cell receptor beta chains from one sample sequenced in a study of blood T cell repertoires in COVID-19. Profiled with immunoSEQ multiplex PCR; TCRdb holds only in-frame clones, not every one. The data contain some 48,000 clones, 90% of them seen just once; the ten biggest clones take up 5% to 6.5%. The material sequenced was peripheral blood. These receptors originate from an older man with acute or convalescent COVID-19.

This clone was seen once. The V gene is TRBV14, the J gene TRBJ1-1, with D possibly TRBD1 on 5 matching bases. Trimming took 3 bases from V and 6 from J, leaving 14 bases between them. CDR1 and CDR2 (germline): SGHDN, FVKESK. The CDR3 runs to 14 residues. The chain's CDR3 is CASSQGLRGAEAFF. The DNA for the CDR3 is TGTGCCAGCAGCCAGGGCCTCCGGGGGGCTGAAGCTTTCTTT.

This chain connects TRBV2 to TRBJ2-5, with TRBD1 matching 12 bases. The junction had 9 bases not matched to a gene; V was cut back by 8 bases and J by 5 bases. Germline CDR1 reads SNHLY; CDR2 reads FYNNEI. CDR3 length: 15 residues. CDR3 DNA: TGTGCCAGCGGATCCGGGACAGGGGGCCCCGAGACCCAGTACTTC. Encoded protein: CASGSGTGGPETQYF.